One sample yielded the 14 T cell receptor beta chains listed below, sequenced in a study of blood T cell repertoires in COVID-19. The protocol was immunoSEQ multiplex PCR, while the TCRdb copy is restricted to in-frame clones and leaves out a portion. The sample lists roughly 300,000 clones, about 87% occurring once. Sequencing was performed on peripheral blood. These receptor sequences come from a woman aged 45-65 years who had recovered from COVID-19.

This clone appeared once. This chain links TRBV29-1 with TRBJ2-1, with D possibly being TRBD1 (6 bases). Germline CDR1 and CDR2: SQVTM and ANQGSEA. This CDR3 is built from 13 residues. V lost 7 bases and J lost 10, with 20 bases in between. The CDR3 DNA is TGCAGCGCTAGGGACACGGTCCTCCGGGAGCAGTTCTTC. Its protein is CSARDTVLREQFF.

The chain couples TRBV5-6 to TRBJ1-4; a weak D match, TRBD1 (5 bases). In germline, CDR1 is SGHDT, CDR2 YYEEEE. The CDR3 contains 15 residues. V gave up 4 bases and J gave up 8 bases, with 18 bases separating them. The CDR3 DNA reads TGTGCCAGCAGCAGGCCCCAGGGTATAAGGGAAAAACTGTTTTTT. It encodes CASSRPQGIREKLFF.

This chain connects TRBV7-8 to TRBJ2-7, with 10 bases fitting TRBD2. CDR3 length: 15 residues. The junction had 6 bases not matched to a gene; V was cut back by 5 bases and J by 2 bases. From germline, CDR1 is SGHVS and CDR2 FQNEAQ. As DNA, the CDR3 is TGTGCCAGCAGCCCACTAGCGGGGACGACCTACGAGCAGTACTTC. Encoded protein: CASSPLAGTTYEQYF.

The rearrangement links TRBV9 to TRBJ1-3, with TRBD1 matching 7 bases. Germline assignment: CDR1 SGDLS and CDR2 YYNGEE. V trimming: 3 bases; J trimming: 4 bases; junction bases outside the gene matches: 10. This CDR3 region has 16 residues. The CDR3 DNA sequence: TGTGCCAGCAGCGAGAGGCACAGGGGCGGGGGAAACACCATATATTTT. Residues: CASSERHRGGGNTIYF.

Only a few counts were recorded for this clone. The chain employs TRBV9 and TRBJ2-1; D unresolved. Germline V gene data show CDR1 as SGDLS and CDR2 as YYNGEE. CDR3 length equals 16 residues. V lost 0 bases to trimming and J lost 0 bases, with 10 bases between them. This chain's CDR3 is CASSVDLSSSYNEQFF. The CDR3 nucleotides are TGTGCCAGCAGCGTAGACCTCTCCAGCTCCTACAATGAGCAGTTCTTC.

The V gene is TRBV15, the J gene TRBJ2-1, with 7 bases identical to TRBD1. Germline V CDR1 and CDR2: LNHNV, YYDKDF (reference sequence). Trimming removed 5 bases from V and 1 base from J; junction bases left unmatched: 2. The CDR3 is 14 residues long. CDR3 amino acids: CATSGTESYNEQFF. In DNA, the CDR3 is TGTGCCACCAGCGGGACAGAGTCCTACAATGAGCAGTTCTTC.

The chain joins TRBV2 to TRBJ1-1; TRBD1 might be the D (5 bases). V shed 2 bases and J shed 5 bases, with 15 bases lying between them. CDR3 length equals 15 residues. Germline CDR1 and CDR2: SNHLY and FYNNEI. CDR3: CASSEFRGLRTEAFF. For the CDR3, the DNA is TGTGCCAGCAGTGAATTTCGGGGGTTGAGGACTGAAGCTTTCTTT.

The rearrangement links TRBV28 to TRBJ2-1; 13 bases agree with TRBD2. The CDR3 runs 14 residues. Losses at the gene ends were 6 bases for V and 15 bases for J; bases not matched to a gene: 11. Germline V lookup: CDR1 MDHEN, CDR2 SYDVKM. The CDR3 nucleotides are TGTGCCAGCAGAAGGACTAGCGGGAGCCGGAGCTCGTTCTTC. As protein: CASRRTSGSRSSFF.

This clone was counted only a few times. The chain is built from TRBV6-2 or TRBV6-3 and TRBJ1-5; D is unresolved. The CDR3 extends over 14 amino acids. V dropped 5 bases and J dropped 5 bases, with 13 bases sitting between them. The germline CDR1 and CDR2 sequences are MNHEY and SVGEGT. CDR3 sequence (DNA): TGTGCCAGCAGTGCCCCGGGATTCTATCAGCCCCAGCATTTT. Translated, it gives CASSAPGFYQPQHF.

J is TRBJ2-7 and V is TRBV30, with a weak D call TRBD1 (6 bases). The CDR3 extends over 14 amino acids. V lost 4 bases to trimming and J lost 6 bases, with 19 bases between them. Germline loops: CDR1 GTSNPN, CDR2 SVGIG (reference sequence). Here the CDR3 reads CAWTYGQYYREQYF. The DNA of the CDR3 is TGTGCCTGGACCTACGGACAGTATTACCGCGAGCAGTACTTC.

The V and J genes are TRBV12-5 and TRBJ2-7, with D maybe TRBD1 (6 bases). Germline values: CDR1 LGHNT, CDR2 FRNRAP. Trimming removed 5 bases at V and 2 bases at J, with 22 bases between. The CDR3 sequence is 17 residues long. DNA of the CDR3: TGTGCTAGTGGTCTAGATTGGATTACCGGACAGCCCTACGAGCAGTACTTC. Its translation: CASGLDWITGQPYEQYF.

This rearrangement joins TRBV27 to TRBJ1-5, with TRBD1 matching over 7 bases. From germline, CDR1 is MNHEY and CDR2 SMNVEV (reference sequence). The CDR3 runs 16 residues. The trim removed 0 bases at V and 5 bases at J, leaving 7 bases unmatched. CDR3 sequence reads: CASSLSSSTGYQPQHF. CDR3 nucleotides: TGTGCCAGCAGTTTATCCTCCTCGACAGGGTATCAGCCCCAGCATTTT.

This rearrangement joins TRBV11-2 to TRBJ2-5; TRBD1 matches at 7 bases. This CDR3 contains 16 residues. CDR1 and CDR2 (germline): SGHAT, FQNNGV. Trimming cost V 2 bases and J 5 bases; bases outside gene matches: 11. Here the CDR3 DNA reads TGTGCCAGCAGCTTATGGTCCGGGACAGCGAGGGAGACCCAGTACTTC. Protein product: CASSLWSGTARETQYF. The variable domain in full, with the rest retrieved from reference TRBV11-2 and TRBJ2-5, is EAGVAQSPRYKIIEKRQSVAFWCNPISGHATLYWYQQILGQGPKLLIQFQNNGVVDDSQLPKDRFSAERLKGVDSTLKIQPAKLEDSAVYLCASSLWSGTARETQYFGPGTRLLVL.

The count of this clone is one. This chain links TRBV29-1 with TRBJ1-1, with TRBD1 as a possible D gene (5 bases). CDR1 is SQVTM, CDR2 ANQGSEA, per germline. Trimming took off 5 bases at V and 4 bases at J, with 26 bases between the two ends. The CDR3 totals 17 residues. CDR3 protein: CSVLQFLGRVGTTEAFF. The CDR3 DNA follows: TGCAGCGTTCTACAATTCCTCGGCAGGGTGGGAACCACTGAAGCTTTCTTT.